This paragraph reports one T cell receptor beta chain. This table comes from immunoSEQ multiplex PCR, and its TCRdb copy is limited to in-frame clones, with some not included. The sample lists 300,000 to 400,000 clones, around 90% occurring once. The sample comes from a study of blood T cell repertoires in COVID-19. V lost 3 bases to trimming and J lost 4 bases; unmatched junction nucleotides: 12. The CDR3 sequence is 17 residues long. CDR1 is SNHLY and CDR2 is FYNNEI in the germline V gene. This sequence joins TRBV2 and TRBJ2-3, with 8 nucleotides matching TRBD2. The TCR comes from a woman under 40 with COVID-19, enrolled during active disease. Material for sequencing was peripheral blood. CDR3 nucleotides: TGTGCCAGCAGTGAGAACAAAGAGGGACTAGTTGCAGATACGCAGTATTTT. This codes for CASSENKEGLVADTQYF.